One sample yielded the 15 T cell receptor beta chains listed below, sequenced in a study of blood T cell repertoires in COVID-19. TCRdb's table, derived via immunoSEQ multiplex PCR, lists solely in-frame clones and lacks some. The table records about 100,000 clones, 85% to 90% of them present only once. Material for sequencing was peripheral blood. These receptors originate from a human donor in a cohort sampled during active COVID-19.

The J gene is TRBJ1-1, the V gene TRBV5-6; D is perhaps TRBD1 (6 bases). V was shortened by 4 bases and J by 0 bases, with 13 bases between the two germline ends. The CDR3 is 15 residues long. CDR1 SGHDT and CDR2 YYEEEE come from the germline V gene. DNA for the CDR3: TGTGCCAGCAGCCTGACAGGAGACATGAACACTGAAGCTTTCTTT. Its protein product is CASSLTGDMNTEAFF. Together with reference TRBV5-6 and TRBJ1-1, the CDR3 gives the full variable domain: DAGVTQSPTHLIKTRGQQVTLRCSPKSGHDTVSWYQQALGQGPQFIFQYYEEEERQRGNFPDRFSGHQFPNYSSELNVNALLLGDSALYLCASSLTGDMNTEAFFGQGTRLTVV.

The chain is built from TRBV27 and TRBJ1-6; 7 positions match TRBD1. Germline CDR1 and CDR2: MNHEY and SMNVEV (reference sequence). J lost 7 bases, V lost 0 bases, and 3 bases had no gene match. CDR3 size: 15 residues. The CDR3 DNA sequence: TGTGCCAGCAGTTTATCACCACAGGGGAATTCACCCCTCCACTTT. This gives the protein CASSLSPQGNSPLHF.

This chain joins TRBV7-9 and TRBJ1-4, with D unresolved. This CDR3 spans 16 amino acids. Trimming took 6 bases from V and 1 from J, leaving 15 bases between them. Germline-derived CDR1 and CDR2 are SEHNR and FQNEAQ (reference sequence). DNA for the CDR3: TGTGCCAGCAGGGGAGACTCCGGTGGAACTAATGAAAAACTGTTTTTT. Encoded protein: CASRGDSGGTNEKLFF.

In DNA form, the CDR3 reads TGCGCCAGCAGCTCCCGGGGGGCGAATGGTAATGAGCAGTTCTTC. It encodes CASSSRGANGNEQFF. V is TRBV5-1 and J is TRBJ2-1; weak D call: TRBD2 (7 bases). Trimming cost V 3 bases and J 7 bases, with 17 bases left between them. Germline CDR1 is SGHRS and CDR2 is YFSETQ. This CDR3 has 15 residues.

The CDR3: CASSLWVAGGQETQYF. For the CDR3, the DNA is TGTGCCAGCAGCTTGTGGGTAGCGGGGGGTCAAGAGACCCAGTACTTC. The chain joins TRBV5-4 to TRBJ2-5, with 10 bases aligning to TRBD2. J gave up 2 bases and V 1 base, and 5 bases lay outside the gene matches. The CDR3 is 16 amino acids. The germline CDR1 and CDR2 sequences are SGHNT and YYREEE (reference sequence). Full variable domain (remainder filled in from reference TRBV5-4 and TRBJ2-5): ETGVTQSPTHLIKTRGQQVTLRCSSQSGHNTVSWYQQALGQGPQFIFQYYREEENGRGNFPPRFSGLQFPNYSSELNVNALELDDSALYLCASSLWVAGGQETQYFGPGTRLLVL.

This chain uses TRBV11-2 with TRBJ2-5; unclear D gene. V was cut by 5 bases and J by 1 base, with 11 bases left in between. The germline gives CDR1 SGHAT, CDR2 FQNNGV. The CDR3 has 14 residues. The CDR3 region is CASSPRFVQETQYF. The CDR3 DNA is TGTGCCAGCAGCCCGAGATTCGTCCAAGAGACCCAGTACTTC.

V usage is TRBV24-1 and J usage is TRBJ2-2; maybe TRBD2 (6 bases). This CDR3 comprises 13 residues. The V end lost 6 bases, the J end lost 7 bases, and 11 bases lay between the germline ends. The germline CDR1 and CDR2 sequences are KGHDR and SFDVKD. The CDR3 DNA reads TGTGCCACCAGTATAAGGGAGGACGGGGAGCTGTTTTTT. Translating gives CATSIREDGELFF.

The gene calls are TRBV18 and TRBJ2-1, with D tentatively TRBD2 (6 bases). V was pared by 2 bases and J by 1 base, with 9 bases between. From germline, CDR1 is KGHSH and CDR2 LQKENI. The CDR3 length is 15 residues. The CDR3 here is CASSPNRESYNEQFF. DNA for the CDR3: TGTGCCAGCTCACCAAACCGGGAGTCCTACAATGAGCAGTTCTTC. Supplemented by reference TRBV18 and TRBJ2-1, the full variable domain reads NAGVMQNPRHLVRRRGQEARLRCSPMKGHSHVYWYRQLPEEGLKFMVYLQKENIIDESGMPKERFSAEFPKEGPSILRIQQVVRGDSAAYFCASSPNRESYNEQFFGPGTRLTVL.

This chain uses TRBV3-1 (or the pseudogene TRBV3-2) with TRBJ2-3; D gene uncertain. CDR1 and CDR2 (germline): LGHDT, YNNKEL (reference sequence). The length of the CDR3 is 13 residues. Trimming shortened V by 3 bases and J by 0 bases, and 4 bases separated the two germline ends. CDR3 in amino acids: CASSHSSTDTQYF. The CDR3, as DNA: TGTGCCAGCAGCCATTCTAGCACAGATACGCAGTATTTT.

V is TRBV7-2 and J is TRBJ2-2; possibly TRBD1 for D (5 bases). The CDR3 has 14 residues. CDR1 is SGHTA and CDR2 is FQGNSA in the germline V gene. Deletions cut 6 bases from V and 1 base from J, with 9 bases between. The DNA for the CDR3 is TGTGCCAGCAGAGATAGGGGGAACACCGGGGAGCTGTTTTTT. This sequence encodes CASRDRGNTGELFF. Based on the CDR3 plus reference TRBV7-2 and TRBJ2-2, the full variable domain is GAGVSQSPSNKVTEKGKDVELRCDPISGHTALYWYRQSLGQGLEFLIYFQGNSAPDKSGLPSDRFSAERTGGSVSTLTIQRTQQEDSAVYLCASRDRGNTGELFFGEGSRLTVL.

The rearrangement links TRBV27 to TRBJ2-2; 7 positions agree with TRBD2. This CDR3 has 17 amino acids. V lost 6 bases, J lost 0 bases, and 10 bases stayed unmatched. Germline assignment: CDR1 MNHEY and CDR2 SMNVEV (reference sequence). CDR3 in DNA: TGTGCCAGCAGAAATACCGGGACTAACCCGAACACCGGGGAGCTGTTTTTT. Amino acid sequence: CASRNTGTNPNTGELFF.

V and J are TRBV11-2 and TRBJ2-3, with D perhaps matching TRBD2 (5 bases). There are 18 residues in the CDR3. The germline V gene has CDR1 SGHAT and CDR2 FQNNGV. V lost 1 base and J 1 base, leaving 18 bases between the germline ends. CDR3 sequence: CASSLGIWAEEGTDTQYF. The DNA of the CDR3 is TGTGCCAGCAGCTTAGGAATTTGGGCGGAGGAGGGCACAGATACGCAGTATTTT.

A few counts support this clone. The chain's CDR3 is CASNEGGTGELFF. The CDR3 DNA is TGTGCCAGCAACGAGGGGGGGACCGGGGAGCTGTTTTTT. The gene calls are TRBV12-3 or TRBV12-4 and TRBJ2-2; TRBD2 is a possible D gene (7 bases). Trimming stripped 7 bases from V and 5 bases from J, with 11 bases between. This CDR3 has 13 residues.

The rearrangement uses TRBV7-2 and TRBJ2-2; D ambiguous. Germline-derived CDR1 and CDR2 are SGHTA and FQGNSA. The CDR3 extends over 13 amino acids. V was clipped by 7 bases and J by 3 bases, with 9 bases between them. Here the CDR3 DNA reads TGTGCCAGCACCGACCGGGACACCGGGGAGCTGTTTTTT. It specifies CASTDRDTGELFF.

This clone has just one count. The chain uses TRBV5-1 and TRBJ2-3; D is perhaps TRBD2 (6 bases). Germline V gene sequence: CDR1 SGHRS, CDR2 YFSETQ. This CDR3 is built from 15 residues. Trimming stripped 1 base from V and 5 bases from J, with 14 bases between. The CDR3 region is CASSLTGGGRDTQYF. CDR3 bases: TGCGCCAGCAGCTTGACAGGTGGGGGGAGAGATACGCAGTATTTT.